The 20 T cell receptor beta chains given below trace back to one sample, sequenced in a study of blood T cell repertoires in COVID-19. Profiled with immunoSEQ multiplex PCR; TCRdb holds only in-frame clones, not every one. Of more than 400,000 clones listed, 70% to 90% are singletons. Sequenced input: peripheral blood. These receptors all stem from a human donor in a cohort sampled during active COVID-19.

This clone was seen only a few times. The chain couples TRBV7-3 to TRBJ1-1; 7 nucleotides match TRBD1. This CDR3 has 13 residues. Germline CDR1 and CDR2: SGHTA and FQGTGA. J was trimmed by 8 bases and V by 3 bases; bases with no gene match: 6. CDR3 in amino acids: CASSLDPGQEAFF. DNA for the CDR3: TGTGCCAGCAGCTTGGACCCGGGACAGGAAGCTTTCTTT.

This clone has only a few counts. V usage is TRBV2 and J usage is TRBJ1-2; unclear D gene. V was clipped by 4 bases and J by 6 bases, with 6 bases between them. The germline gives CDR1 SNHLY, CDR2 FYNNEI. This CDR3 comprises 11 residues. The CDR3 sequence is CASSAGNGYTF. The CDR3 nucleotides are TGTGCCAGCAGTGCCGGGAATGGCTACACCTTC.

This chain links TRBV2 with TRBJ2-2, with 8 bases lining up with TRBD2. V shed 6 bases and J 6 bases; nucleotides not matched to a gene: 6. The CDR3 consists of 14 residues. Germline CDR1 and CDR2: SNHLY and FYNNEI. CDR3 sequence reads: CASSLMREAGELFF. The CDR3 DNA follows: TGTGCCAGCAGCCTAATGCGGGAGGCCGGGGAGCTGTTTTTT.

The CDR3 DNA reads as TGTGCCAGTAGTATCCCTCAAGGGGGATGGAACACTGAAGCTTTCTTT. This translates into CASSIPQGGWNTEAFF. This chain links TRBV19 with TRBJ1-1; D possibly corresponds to TRBD1 (6 bases). CDR3 length: 16 residues. Germline V gene lookup returns CDR1 LNHDA and CDR2 SQIVND (reference sequence). V shed 3 bases and J shed 1 base, with 15 bases lying between them.

V usage is TRBV27 and J usage is TRBJ2-1; 10 positions agree with TRBD2. Trimming removed 10 bases from V and 8 bases from J; junction bases left unmatched: 8. The germline CDR1 and CDR2 sequences are MNHEY and SMNVEV (reference sequence). The CDR3 is 13 amino acids. CDR3 in amino acids: CATLAGVGDEQFF. The CDR3, as DNA: TGTGCCACCCTAGCGGGAGTGGGAGATGAGCAGTTCTTC.

The chain combines TRBV9 with TRBJ1-3; no clear D gene. V lost 2 bases and J 4 bases, leaving 4 bases between the germline ends. Germline lookup yields CDR1 SGDLS and CDR2 YYNGEE. CDR3 length: 12 residues. The CDR3 coding sequence is TGTGCCAGCAGCGTTCTCGGAAACACCATATATTTT. The encoded protein is CASSVLGNTIYF.

The chain links TRBV2 to TRBJ2-5; D is possibly TRBD2 (6 bases). Germline CDR1 and CDR2: SNHLY and FYNNEI. The CDR3 contains 15 residues. The ends were cut back, 0 bases at V and 2 bases at J, with 10 bases in the middle. The CDR3 region has the DNA TGTGCCAGCAGTGAAGCCGCGGGGCCGCAAGAGACCCAGTACTTC. Translating it yields CASSEAAGPQETQYF.

This clone occurred a few times. Other DNA sequences within the sample encode an identical CDR3. The chain's CDR3 is CASSLGTANYGYTF. CDR3 in DNA: TGCGCCAGCAGCTTGGGGACAGCGAACTATGGCTACACCTTC. V usage is TRBV5-1 and J usage is TRBJ1-2; perhaps TRBD1 as D (6 bases). Trimming left V 0 bases short and J 2 bases short, with 8 bases between. CDR1 SGHRS and CDR2 YFSETQ come from the germline V gene. The CDR3 loop spans 14 amino acids.

J is TRBJ1-2 and V is TRBV6-2 or TRBV6-3, with D possibly matching TRBD1 (5 bases). This CDR3 has 13 residues. Germline V gives CDR1 MNHEY, CDR2 SVGEGT. V lost 6 bases, J lost 1 base, and 9 bases lay in between. CDR3 in DNA: TGTGCCAGCAGCTCCGACAGTAACTATGGCTACACCTTC. This encodes CASSSDSNYGYTF.

The V gene is TRBV27, the J gene TRBJ2-1; TRBD1 matches at 9 bases. Germline V gene lookup returns CDR1 MNHEY and CDR2 SMNVEV (reference sequence). Trimming cost V 3 bases and J 9 bases; bases outside gene matches: 9. CDR3 length: 15 residues. For the CDR3, the DNA is TGTGCCAGCAGTTTTCCCGGGACAGGGAGAGGTGAGCAGTTCTTC. Encoded protein: CASSFPGTGRGEQFF.

The chain couples TRBV6-6 to TRBJ2-5; 9 nucleotides align to TRBD2. Trimming at V came to 2 bases and at J to 0 bases, leaving 4 bases not matched to a gene. The CDR3 loop spans 16 amino acids. The V gene's germline CDR1 is MNHNY and CDR2 SVGAGI (reference sequence). DNA of the CDR3: TGTGCCAGCAGTTACAAGACTAGCGGACACCAAGAGACCCAGTACTTC. It yields the protein CASSYKTSGHQETQYF.

About this clone itself: One end of the junction does not line up with germline, which may come from a read error. The rearrangement uses TRBV5-8 and TRBJ2-7; a possible D gene is TRBD2 (5 bases). The CDR3 runs to 11 residues. The germline CDR1 and CDR2 sequences are SGHTS and YDEGEE. CDR3 DNA sequence: TGTGCCAGCGGGGTCCTTAGGACTCCACACTTC. Protein product: CASGVLRTPHF.

The chain is built from TRBV5-6 and TRBJ1-2, with D uncertain. The CDR3 length is 15 residues. The germline V gene encodes CDR1 SGHDT and CDR2 YYEEEE. The V end was cut by 3 bases, the J end by 0 bases, with 12 bases between. For the CDR3, the DNA is TGTGCCAGCAGCTGGGTATATAGCCCTAACTATGGCTACACCTTC. Translation gives CASSWVYSPNYGYTF.

Only a few counts were recorded for this clone. Other DNA variants within this sample encode the same CDR3. The chain couples TRBV2 to TRBJ1-1, with 7 bases lining up with TRBD1. The CDR3 totals 13 residues. From germline, CDR1 is SNHLY and CDR2 FYNNEI. The V gene end was trimmed by 6 bases and the J gene end by 2 bases; junction bases not matched to a gene: 3. The CDR3 DNA is TGTGCCAGCAGAGGACAGGCAAACACTGAAGCTTTCTTT. Protein sequence: CASRGQANTEAFF.

The chain carries TRBV2 and TRBJ1-5, with 9 nucleotides matching TRBD1. The CDR3 runs 16 residues. The V gene end was trimmed by 4 bases and the J gene end by 6 bases; junction bases not matched to a gene: 10. Per the germline V gene, CDR1 is SNHLY and CDR2 is FYNNEI. The CDR3 sequence is CASSATGGETGQPQHF. In DNA, the CDR3 is TGTGCCAGCAGTGCAACAGGGGGCGAAACGGGTCAGCCCCAGCATTTT. Drawing the rest from reference TRBV2 and TRBJ1-5, the complete variable domain is EPEVTQTPSHQVTQMGQEVILRCVPISNHLYFYWYRQILGQKVEFLVSFYNNEISEKSEIFDDQFSVERPDGSNFTLKIRSTKLEDSAMYFCASSATGGETGQPQHFGDGTRLSIL.

The gene calls are TRBV6-2 or TRBV6-3 and TRBJ1-5, with 9 bases fitting TRBD1. Germline V gives CDR1 MNHEY, CDR2 SVGEGT. The CDR3 sequence is 16 residues long. The ends lost 0 bases at V and 2 bases at J; junction bases unmatched: 2. The DNA for the CDR3 is TGTGCCAGCAGTTACTCGAGGACAGGGGGCAATCAGCCCCAGCATTTT. This codes for CASSYSRTGGNQPQHF.

The chain joins TRBV19 to TRBJ2-1; D is perhaps TRBD1 (5 bases). Trimming shortened V by 3 bases and J by 7 bases, and 13 bases separated the two germline ends. This CDR3 spans 14 amino acids. CDR1 is LNHDA, CDR2 SQIVND, per germline (reference sequence). The CDR3 loop is CASSISRRANEQFF. The CDR3 DNA is TGTGCCAGTAGTATTTCCCGCAGGGCAAATGAGCAGTTCTTC.

About this clone: The sample holds other DNA sequences that translate to the same CDR3. The V and J genes are TRBV28 and TRBJ1-1, with 7 bases matching TRBD1. With V trimmed by 5 bases and J by 0 bases, 3 bases remained unmatched. Germline CDR1 is MDHEN and CDR2 is SYDVKM. The CDR3 has 14 amino acids. The CDR3 DNA is TGTGCCAGCAGTCTGGGACAGATGAACACTGAAGCTTTCTTT. Amino acid sequence: CASSLGQMNTEAFF.

The V gene is TRBV15, the J gene TRBJ1-2, with D possibly TRBD1 on 5 matching bases. The CDR3 covers 14 residues. The V gene's germline CDR1 is LNHNV and CDR2 YYDKDF (reference sequence). V was pared by 1 base and J by 8 bases, with 14 bases between. The CDR3 DNA sequence: TGTGCCACCAGCAGAGCGATCGGGGCGGGGGGCTACACCTTC. Translated, it gives CATSRAIGAGGYTF. Variable domain in full (rest from reference TRBV15 and TRBJ1-2): DAMVIQNPRYQVTQFGKPVTLSCSQTLNHNVMYWYQQKSSQAPKLLFHYYDKDFNNEADTPDNFQSRRPNTSFCFLDIRSPGLGDTAMYLCATSRAIGAGGYTFGSGTRLTVV.

The chain carries TRBV7-9 and TRBJ1-4; 9 nucleotides align to TRBD1. CDR3 size: 16 residues. The V segment lost 3 bases and the J segment 8 bases; nucleotides outside the gene matches: 10. In germline, CDR1 is SEHNR, CDR2 FQNEAQ (reference sequence). The CDR3 loop reads CASSFYTGGVGEKLFF. In nucleotides, the CDR3 is TGTGCCAGCAGCTTTTATACAGGGGGCGTAGGGGAAAAACTGTTTTTT.